Here is one T cell receptor (beta chain) with its context. Its target is not known. The data were taken from a study of T cell responses to AZD1222 COVID-19 vaccine. Study conclusions and caveats: Spike-specific TCRs gained breadth and depth after people received two AZD1222 doses. In a largely white British group with more females than males, clonal diversity was possibly underestimated. Spike was spanned by vaccine-associated CD4 TCRs, which were dominant at 160-218 and 743-854. Reportedly, nearly half of unique spike TCRs recognized epitopes outside B.1.351/B.1.1.7 mutations.

The germline gives CDR1 SGDLS, CDR2 YYNGEE. This CDR3 comprises 14 residues. V gave up 3 bases and J gave up 1 base, with 10 bases separating them. Using immunoSEQ multiplex PCR, the repertoire was profiled, and TCRdb retains in-frame clones only, with some absent. The sample consists of about 80,000 clones, approximately 83% of them appearing once. This material consisted of peripheral blood, taken 28 days after the second AZD1222 dose. V is TRBV9 and J is TRBJ1-1, with D maybe TRBD1 (6 bases). The sequence derives from an adult who received the AZD1222 COVID-19 vaccine. Written as DNA, the CDR3 is TGTGCCAGCAGCGATCGACAGGCGAACACTGAAGCTTTCTTT. Translation: CASSDRQANTEAFF.